The text below deals with one T cell receptor (beta chain). Its target is not known. Using quantitative 5'-RACE with molecular barcodes, the authors made TCR beta libraries. MiXCR, applied by TCRdb to the 5' RACE reads, yields one record per CDR3 protein. The sample gives a few hundred thousand distinct CDR3 sequences, 6.5% to 10% of which show up once; 14% to 15% is in the top ten. The ends lost 3 bases at V and 3 bases at J; junction bases unmatched: 3. This CDR3 comprises 14 residues. The germline CDR1 and CDR2 sequences are LGHNT and FRNRAP. The data derive from a study of CD8 T cells in ankylosing spondylitis. Study-level results: Disease-linked clones reportedly concentrated significantly in matched ankylosing spondylitis synovial fluid. In peripheral blood, disease-linked CD8+ clones occurred at relatively low frequencies. What seemed typical of ankylosing spondylitis blood was a TCR beta motif built from 7 or 8 highly homologous variants. Reports of some motif variants in reactive arthritis synovial fluid and blood predate this one.

The chain employs TRBV12-5 and TRBJ2-5, with 8 nucleotides matching TRBD1. Sample: blood, either unsorted or a sorted T cell fraction (not recorded which). The source of this sequence is a male donor with ankylosing spondylitis. CDR3 bases: TGTGCTAGTGGTTTCCTGACAGGGGAAGAGACCCAGTACTTC. Encoded protein: CASGFLTGEETQYF.